The 12 T cell receptor beta chains below were found in one sample sequenced in a study of blood T cell repertoires in COVID-19. Libraries were prepared by immunoSEQ multiplex PCR; TCRdb keeps only in-frame clonotypes and omits some of them. This sample has about 170,000 clones, with approximately 85% found just once. Sequenced material: peripheral blood. The origin of the receptors is a man aged 40-49 years who had recovered from COVID-19.

The chain employs TRBV7-9 and TRBJ2-5, with TRBD2 matching over 14 bases. CDR1 and CDR2 (germline): SEHNR, FQNEAQ (reference sequence). CDR3 length: 16 amino acids. V gave up 5 bases and J gave up 5 bases; unmatched junction bases: 7. CDR3 nucleotide sequence: TGTGCCAGCAGCAAGACTAGCGGGGGGGCCACGGAGACCCAGTACTTC. As protein: CASSKTSGGATETQYF. The full variable domain, its missing parts supplied by reference TRBV7-9 and TRBJ2-5, is DTGVSQNPRHKITKRGQNVTFRCDPISEHNRLYWYRQTLGQGPEFLTYFQNEAQLEKSRLLSDRFSAERPKGSFSTLEIQRTEQGDSAMYLCASSKTSGGATETQYFGPGTRLLVL.

The chain is built from TRBV11-2 and TRBJ1-2; 8 positions match TRBD1. Looked up from germline, CDR1 is SGHAT and CDR2 is FQNNGV. The CDR3 runs 16 residues. The junction had 13 bases not matched to a gene; V was cut back by 2 bases and J by 8 bases. The CDR3 region is CASSLNLGQGALGYTF. For the CDR3, the DNA is TGTGCCAGCAGCTTAAATCTAGGACAGGGAGCCTTAGGCTACACCTTC.

A single count supports this clone. The V call is TRBV19, the J call TRBJ2-5, with 10 bases lining up with TRBD1. Trimming removed 5 bases from V and 5 bases from J; junction bases left unmatched: 5. The CDR3 loop spans 14 amino acids. Germline values: CDR1 LNHDA, CDR2 SQIVND (reference sequence). The CDR3 spells CASSPGQGGETQYF. DNA of the CDR3: TGTGCCAGTAGTCCCGGACAGGGGGGCGAGACCCAGTACTTC.

This rearrangement joins TRBV5-6 to TRBJ2-6, with 8 bases matching TRBD1. Per germline, CDR1 SGHDT and CDR2 YYEEEE. The CDR3 covers 18 residues. J lost 0 bases, V lost 4 bases, and 9 bases had no gene match. CDR3 nucleotides: TGTGCCAGCAGCACCCCAGGGGGCTGGGACTCTGGGGCCAACGTCCTGACTTTC. It yields the protein CASSTPGGWDSGANVLTF. Filled out from reference TRBV5-6 and TRBJ2-6, the complete variable domain reads DAGVTQSPTHLIKTRGQQVTLRCSPKSGHDTVSWYQQALGQGPQFIFQYYEEEERQRGNFPDRFSGHQFPNYSSELNVNALLLGDSALYLCASSTPGGWDSGANVLTFGAGSRLTVL.

This chain joins TRBV3-1 (or the pseudogene TRBV3-2) and TRBJ1-1; tentatively, D is TRBD1 (6 bases). This CDR3 contains 13 residues. CDR1 and CDR2 (germline): LGHDT, YNNKEL (reference sequence). V lost 3 bases to trimming and J lost 9 bases, with 14 bases between them. CDR3 sequence: CASSHGDNGKAFF. The CDR3, as DNA: TGTGCCAGCAGCCACGGGGACAACGGGAAAGCTTTCTTT.

The chain links TRBV12-5 to TRBJ1-1; TRBD1 matches 8 bases. Germline V gene lookup returns CDR1 LGHNT and CDR2 FRNRAP. The CDR3 is 16 amino acids. J lost 5 bases, V lost 1 base, and 9 bases had no gene match. For the CDR3, the DNA is TGTGCTAGTGGTTTGGGTGCAGGGGGCGCTTATACTGAAGCTTTCTTT. This encodes CASGLGAGGAYTEAFF.

The rearrangement joins TRBV6-6 to TRBJ1-3; D remains ambiguous. Germline V gene sequence: CDR1 MNHNY, CDR2 SVGAGI (reference sequence). Trimming pared 10 bases from V and 1 base from J, leaving 11 bases between. The CDR3 runs to 13 residues. CDR3 region: CAISLQSGNTIYF. CDR3 DNA: TGTGCCATCTCGTTACAGTCTGGAAACACCATATATTTT.

The chain has TRBV6-6 and TRBJ1-5; 9 bases line up with TRBD1. From germline, CDR1 is MNHNY and CDR2 SVGAGI (reference sequence). J was trimmed by 2 bases and V by 5 bases; bases with no gene match: 10. This CDR3 region has 17 residues. The CDR3 sequence is CASSPGTGIQGNQPQHF. Here the CDR3 DNA reads TGTGCCAGCAGTCCGGGGACAGGGATCCAGGGCAATCAGCCCCAGCATTTT.

In nucleotides, the CDR3 is TGTGCCAGCTCACCACAAGAGGGCCGGGCAGATACGCAGTATTTT. This translates into CASSPQEGRADTQYF. The chain uses TRBV18 and TRBJ2-3, with D tentatively TRBD2 (5 bases). Trimming took off 1 base at V and 4 bases at J, with 12 bases between the two ends. Germline values: CDR1 KGHSH, CDR2 LQKENI. The CDR3 has 15 amino acids.

The V and J genes are TRBV2 and TRBJ2-5; 14 bases match TRBD2. The CDR3 runs 15 residues. Losses at the gene ends were 6 bases for V and 6 bases for J; bases not matched to a gene: 6. Germline CDR1 and CDR2: SNHLY and FYNNEI. This CDR3 is CASRETSGGVKTQYF. In nucleotides, the CDR3 is TGTGCCAGCAGGGAGACTAGCGGGGGGGTAAAGACCCAGTACTTC.

The chain employs TRBV10-3 and TRBJ2-2; 8 positions agree with TRBD2. Germline CDR1 reads ENHRY; CDR2 reads SYGVKD. J was trimmed by 6 bases and V by 8 bases; bases with no gene match: 8. The CDR3 contains 14 residues. CDR3 sequence (DNA): TGTGCCATCGCTAGTCGGGGGGGCCCCGGGGAGCTGTTTTTT. The encoded protein is CAIASRGGPGELFF.

V gene TRBV20-1 combines with J gene TRBJ1-4, with D possibly TRBD1 on 5 matching bases. Germline V gene lookup returns CDR1 DFQATT and CDR2 SNEGSKA (reference sequence). The CDR3 is 13 amino acids. Trimming removed 3 bases at V and 7 bases at J, with 12 bases between. The CDR3 sequence: CSASAGVREKLFF. The CDR3 region has the DNA TGCAGTGCTAGTGCGGGGGTTCGTGAAAAACTGTTTTTT.